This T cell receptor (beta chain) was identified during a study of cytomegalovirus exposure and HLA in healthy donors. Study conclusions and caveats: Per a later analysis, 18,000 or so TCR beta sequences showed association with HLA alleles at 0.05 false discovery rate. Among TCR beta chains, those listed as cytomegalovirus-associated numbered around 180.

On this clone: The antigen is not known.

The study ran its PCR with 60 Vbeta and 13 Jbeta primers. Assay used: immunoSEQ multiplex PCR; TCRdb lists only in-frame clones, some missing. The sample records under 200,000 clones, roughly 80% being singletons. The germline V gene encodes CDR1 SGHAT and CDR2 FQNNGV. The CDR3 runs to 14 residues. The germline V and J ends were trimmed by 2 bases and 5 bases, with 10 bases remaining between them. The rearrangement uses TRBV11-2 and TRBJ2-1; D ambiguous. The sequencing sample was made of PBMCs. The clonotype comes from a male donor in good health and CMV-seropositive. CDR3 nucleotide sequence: TGTGCCAGCAGCTTATACGGAGCACACAATGAGCAGTTCTTC. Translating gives CASSLYGAHNEQFF.